Listed here are 14 T cell receptor beta chains from one sample, sequenced in a study of a mutant IDH1 vaccine in newly diagnosed glioma. Regarding time point: week 35, safety follow-up. Each vaccine dose was 300 ug of mutant IDH1 20-mer peptide, with topical imiquimod. The protocol was immunoSEQ multiplex PCR, while the TCRdb copy is restricted to in-frame clones and leaves out a portion. The repertoire has tens of thousands of clones, 85% to 90% of them found once; the top ten carry around 5.4%. Their antigen targets remain unknown. The specimen was PBMCs, collected from a glioma patient whose treatment included an IDH1 peptide vaccine. The receptors shown here come from a middle-aged woman with glioma.

The gene calls are TRBV6-6 and TRBJ1-6, with no clear D. CDR1 and CDR2 (germline): MNHNY, SVGAGI (reference sequence). The CDR3 runs to 13 residues. V was shortened by 4 bases and J by 10 bases, with 11 bases between the two germline ends. Here the CDR3 DNA reads TGTGCCAGCAGTTCTCACGACGGATCACCCCTCCACTTT. Its protein is CASSSHDGSPLHF.

The chain is built from TRBV18 and TRBJ2-6; D may be TRBD1 (5 bases). The CDR3 runs to 15 residues. Germline V gives CDR1 KGHSH, CDR2 LQKENI. V lost 4 bases and J lost 11, with 18 bases in between. This CDR3 reads CASSHNARASDVLTF. CDR3 nucleotides: TGTGCCAGCTCACACAACGCCAGGGCCTCCGACGTCCTGACTTTC.

This clone has only a few counts. V is TRBV5-4 and J is TRBJ1-2; D may be TRBD1 (5 bases). This CDR3 has 14 residues. Germline V CDR1 and CDR2: SGHNT, YYREEE (reference sequence). The V and J ends lost 0 bases and 7 bases respectively, with 13 bases between them. The CDR3 coding sequence is TGTGCCAGCAGCTTGGTGGGACCAGCGGGTGGCTACACCTTC. Its protein product is CASSLVGPAGGYTF.

This chain connects TRBV11-1 to TRBJ2-7; D possibly corresponds to TRBD1 (6 bases). The length of the CDR3 is 14 residues. The germline gives CDR1 SGHAT, CDR2 FQDESV (reference sequence). V lost 1 base to trimming and J lost 2 bases, with 9 bases between them. Here the CDR3 reads CASSLDGGAYEQYF. Written as DNA, the CDR3 is TGTGCCAGCAGCTTAGATGGGGGCGCCTACGAGCAGTACTTC.

This chain uses TRBV13 with TRBJ1-1; 7 positions agree with TRBD1. The germline gives CDR1 PRHDT, CDR2 FYEKMQ (reference sequence). V dropped 4 bases and J dropped 7; count of bases not matched to a gene: 9. This CDR3 has 14 residues. The CDR3 DNA is TGTGCCAGCAGCTCGGGACAGAGCTTATATGAAGCTTTCTTT. It translates to CASSSGQSLYEAFF.

The CDR3 DNA reads as TGCAGCGTTGTACGGGCAGGGAAGCGGTACACTGAAGCTTTCTTT. As protein: CSVVRAGKRYTEAFF. The chain links TRBV29-1 to TRBJ1-1; TRBD1 might be the D (5 bases). The CDR3 length is 15 residues. V was shortened by 4 bases and J by 3 bases, with 18 bases between the two germline ends. Germline V gene sequence: CDR1 SQVTM, CDR2 ANQGSEA.

This chain joins TRBV4-3 and TRBJ1-2; 7 positions agree with TRBD1. CDR3 length: 15 amino acids. From germline, CDR1 is LGHNA and CDR2 YSLEER. Trimming removed 1 base from V and 4 bases from J; junction bases left unmatched: 6. CDR3 DNA sequence: TGCGCCAGCAGCCAAGTAATAGGGGGCCGCTATGGCTACACCTTC. Encoded protein: CASSQVIGGRYGYTF.

Concerning this clone: This same CDR3 is encoded by further DNA sequences in the sample. This chain uses TRBV7-9 with TRBJ2-2, with 7 bases lining up with TRBD1. CDR1 SEHNR and CDR2 FQNEAQ come from the germline V gene (reference sequence). The junction had 4 bases not matched to a gene; V was cut back by 5 bases and J by 1 base. This CDR3 is built from 15 residues. The CDR3 DNA sequence: TGTGCCAGCAGCCGTACAGGGGTGAACACCGGGGAGCTGTTTTTT. Its protein is CASSRTGVNTGELFF.

This clone was seen once. The gene calls are TRBV19 and TRBJ1-2; D gene unclear. The V and J ends lost 2 bases and 8 bases respectively, with 15 bases between them. Germline lookup yields CDR1 LNHDA and CDR2 SQIVND (reference sequence). This CDR3 is 14 amino acids long. The CDR3 reads CASSITSLYNGYTF. CDR3 sequence (DNA): TGTGCCAGTAGTATAACCTCCCTCTACAACGGCTACACCTTC.

V gene TRBV2 combines with J gene TRBJ2-5; D not certain. CDR3 length equals 12 residues. Germline CDR1 SNHLY, CDR2 FYNNEI. V lost 4 bases, J lost 4 bases, and 7 bases lay in between. The CDR3 coding sequence is TGTGCCAGCAGTGTGAAGGGAGAGACCCAGTACTTC. Translating it yields CASSVKGETQYF.

The rearrangement links TRBV9 to TRBJ2-2, with D perhaps matching TRBD1 (6 bases). CDR3 length equals 13 residues. V dropped 3 bases and J dropped 6 bases, with 9 bases sitting between them. Germline V gene lookup returns CDR1 SGDLS and CDR2 YYNGEE. Here the CDR3 DNA reads TGTGCCAGCAGCGCCCGACAGGCCGGGGAGCTGTTTTTT. This encodes CASSARQAGELFF.

The chain carries TRBV19 and TRBJ2-5; possibly TRBD2 for D (5 bases). CDR1 is LNHDA, CDR2 SQIVND, per germline (reference sequence). The ends were cut back, 3 bases at V and 5 bases at J, with 10 bases in the middle. The CDR3 totals 13 residues. CDR3 sequence: CASSIGIRETQYF. For the CDR3, the DNA is TGTGCCAGTAGTATCGGGATCCGGGAGACCCAGTACTTC.

The gene calls are TRBV5-1 and TRBJ1-1, with TRBD1 matching over 7 bases. From germline, CDR1 is SGHRS and CDR2 YFSETQ. The ends lost 6 bases at V and 7 bases at J; junction bases unmatched: 15. This CDR3 contains 15 residues. The CDR3 loop is CASTNLAGTAIEAFF. The CDR3 nucleotides are TGCGCCAGCACTAACCTCGCCGGGACAGCCATTGAAGCTTTCTTT.

The rearrangement uses TRBV7-2 and TRBJ2-7; unclear D gene. Germline loops: CDR1 SGHTA, CDR2 FQGNSA. There are 14 residues in the CDR3. Trimming took off 1 base at V and 7 bases at J, with 14 bases between the two ends. The CDR3 DNA follows: TGTGCCAGCAGCTTAGGACGGGCTTGGCCGGAGCAGTACTTC. As protein: CASSLGRAWPEQYF.